The present TCR beta chain was sequenced within a study of spatial heterogeneity in lung cancer. MiXCR, applied by TCRdb to the 5' RACE reads, yields one record per CDR3 protein. This table has some 7,000 distinct CDR3 sequences, about 7% appearing once. Documented time point: sample taken at primary tumor resection. The study, taken as a whole, reports: Relative to follow-up, resection was when ubiquitous expanded tumor TCRs appeared more in blood.

This clonotype showed up many times. The antigen is not known. CDR1 SGHRS and CDR2 YFSETQ come from the germline V gene. CDR3 length: 16 residues. The trim removed 5 bases at V and 5 bases at J, leaving 9 bases unmatched. V is TRBV5-1 and J is TRBJ1-3; TRBD1 aligns across 11 bases. The source material was PBMCs, sampled at surgery. This sequence was found in a male donor with early-stage non-small cell lung cancer. The CDR3 is CASSPEGTGGRNTIYF. The CDR3 nucleotides read TGCGCCAGCAGTCCAGAAGGGACAGGGGGACGAAACACCATATATTTT.